Described below is a single TCR beta chain sequence and its context. Which antigen it targets is not known. No base-level quality is on record; no much larger clone is a single base apart. The sample belongs to a study of T cells after yellow fever vaccination (dated by TCRdb to between 2018 and 2021). Context from the whole study: Libraries from fractions with low cell numbers were prepared with the SMART-Seq v4 Ultra Low Input RNA kit. To follow T-cell clones before and after primary and booster YFV17D yellow fever vaccination, bulk TCR alpha and beta repertoires were sequenced over time. Two healthy male donors made up the cohort, one aged 18 to 30 years and the other aged 30 to 40 years. Bulk PBMC replicates and cell subsets were isolated from blood drawn at multiple timepoints before and after both primary and secondary immunization.

The treatment or condition label for this specimen denotes: live attenuated yellow fever vaccine strain. At each blood-draw timepoint, two biological replicates of bulk PBMCs were collected. A standard Ficoll-Paque protocol was used to isolate PBMCs from peripheral blood. TriZol was used to extract RNA from bulk PBMCs, CD4 and CD8 fractions, and dextramer-positive and dextramer-negative fractions. Results and caveats for the whole study, not just this receptor: After the booster, most of the clones that had expanded following primary vaccination were detected again (roughly 97% of CD4 and more than 85% of CD8), which suggests that memory was broadly maintained. A small fraction of clonotypes showed up in both the CD4 and CD8 compartments, probably as a result of convergent recombination. The secondary T-cell response was weaker than the primary response but faster, peaking on day 5 instead of day 15. Because only two donors were included in the study, the extent to which the findings can be generalized is limited. Computational filtering was required because FACS-sorted repertoires could contain abundant contaminating clonotypes from the bulk population.

Including the terminal cysteine and phenylalanine, the CDR3 comprises 16 residues. Left in the record is the CDR3 DNA by itself, 48 bases read in frame from the first base. CDR1 and CDR2 are drawn from the germline V gene: SGDLS, YYNGEE. V sheds 0 bases and J sheds 2 bases, leaving 14 bases between their ends. TCR cDNA was synthesized by 5'RACE template switching, which introduced a universal primer site and unique molecular identifiers. cDNA synthesis was primed from both the TCR alpha and TCR beta constant segments. Library amplification used two PCR steps, and the second PCR step added sample barcodes and sequencing adapters. Sequencing of libraries was done on Illumina HiSeq 2500 (2x100 bp) or NovaSeq (2x150 bp). For the original study's pipeline: Reads were demultiplexed and collapsed into UMI consensus sequences with MIGEC, and V(D)J alignment was performed with MiXCR. Vaccine-responding clonotypes were defined with edgeR using replicate PBMC samples, requiring FDR below 0.01 and a log2 fold change above 5 up to day 15. Bulk clonotypes were assigned CD4 or CD8 identity according to which sequenced CD4 or CD8 repertoire held them at higher abundance. In-frame beta chains were kept once TCRdb had trimmed the public reads at Q25 with fastp and called clones with MiXCR. For every CDR3 protein sequence, its rows merge into one entry that carries the most common genes and DNA. The V and J calls come from TCRdb's annotation, not from the publication. Across this sample there are around 590,000 distinct CDR3 sequences, with over 9% seen only once. The top ten constitute under 15% of the sample.

The material sequenced was PBMCs, taken on the day of the yellow fever booster vaccination. The clonotype was recovered from a man aged 25 to 45 who received the YFV17D yellow fever vaccine. The V gene is TRBV9 and the J gene is TRBJ2-5; no D gene call is confident. The CDR3 sequence is CASSVAPQPNQETQYF. The DNA sequence is given as TGTGCCAGCAGCGTAGCCCCGCAGCCGAATCAAGAGACCCAGTACTTC.